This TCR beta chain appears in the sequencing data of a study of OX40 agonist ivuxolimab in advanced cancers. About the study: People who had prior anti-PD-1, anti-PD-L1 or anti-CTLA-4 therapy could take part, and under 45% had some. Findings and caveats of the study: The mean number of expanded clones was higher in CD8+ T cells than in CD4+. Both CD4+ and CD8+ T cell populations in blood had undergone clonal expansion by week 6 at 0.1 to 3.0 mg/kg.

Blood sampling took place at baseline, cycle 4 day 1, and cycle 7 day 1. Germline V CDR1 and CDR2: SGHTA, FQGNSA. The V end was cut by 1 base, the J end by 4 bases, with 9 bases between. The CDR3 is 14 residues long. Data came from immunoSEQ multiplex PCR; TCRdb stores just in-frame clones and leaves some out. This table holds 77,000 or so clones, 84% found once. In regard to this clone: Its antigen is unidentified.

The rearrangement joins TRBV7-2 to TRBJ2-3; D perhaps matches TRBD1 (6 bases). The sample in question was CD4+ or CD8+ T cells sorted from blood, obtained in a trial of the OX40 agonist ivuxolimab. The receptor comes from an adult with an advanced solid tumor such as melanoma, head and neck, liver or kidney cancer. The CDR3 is CASSLGGLADTQYF. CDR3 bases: TGTGCCAGCAGCTTAGGGGGGCTCGCAGATACGCAGTATTTT.